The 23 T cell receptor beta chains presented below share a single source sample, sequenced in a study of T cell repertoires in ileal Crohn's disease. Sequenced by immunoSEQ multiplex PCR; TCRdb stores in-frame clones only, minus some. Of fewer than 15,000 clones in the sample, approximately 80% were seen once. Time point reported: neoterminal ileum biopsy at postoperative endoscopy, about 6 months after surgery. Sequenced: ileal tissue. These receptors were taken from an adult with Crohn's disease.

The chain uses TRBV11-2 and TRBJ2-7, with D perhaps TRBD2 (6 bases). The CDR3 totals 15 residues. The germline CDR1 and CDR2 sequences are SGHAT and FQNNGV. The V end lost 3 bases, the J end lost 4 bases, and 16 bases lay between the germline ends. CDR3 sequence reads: CASSFRQGLTYEQYF. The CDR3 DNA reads TGTGCCAGCAGCTTTCGCCAGGGACTGACGTACGAGCAGTACTTC.

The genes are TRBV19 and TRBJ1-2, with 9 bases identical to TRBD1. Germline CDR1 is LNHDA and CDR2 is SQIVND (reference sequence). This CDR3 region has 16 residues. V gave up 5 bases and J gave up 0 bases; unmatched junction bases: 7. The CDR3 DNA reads TGTGCCAGTAGTCCTTCCGGGACAGGGACTAACTATGGCTACACCTTC. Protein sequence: CASSPSGTGTNYGYTF.

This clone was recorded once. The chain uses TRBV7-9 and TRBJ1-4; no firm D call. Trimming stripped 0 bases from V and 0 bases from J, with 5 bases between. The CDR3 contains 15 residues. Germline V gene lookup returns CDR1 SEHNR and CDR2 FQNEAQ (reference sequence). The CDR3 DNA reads TGTGCCAGCAGCTTAGCGACTGCAACTAATGAAAAACTGTTTTTT. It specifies CASSLATATNEKLFF.

CDR3 in amino acids: CASSLQPGGVNQPQHF. CDR3 coding DNA: TGCGCCAGCAGCCTGCAACCCGGAGGGGTCAATCAGCCCCAGCATTTT. V and J are TRBV5-1 and TRBJ1-5; tentative D call: TRBD1 (5 bases). The CDR3 sequence is 16 residues long. CDR1 and CDR2 (germline): SGHRS, YFSETQ. With 4 bases removed from V and 3 bases from J, the gap between germline ends came to 17 bases.

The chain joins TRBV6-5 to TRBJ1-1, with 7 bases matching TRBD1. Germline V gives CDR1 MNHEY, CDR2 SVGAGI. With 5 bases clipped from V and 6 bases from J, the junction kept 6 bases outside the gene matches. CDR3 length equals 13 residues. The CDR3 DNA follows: TGTGCCAGCAGTCAGGGGGGTGCTGCTGAAGCTTTCTTT. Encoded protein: CASSQGGAAEAFF.

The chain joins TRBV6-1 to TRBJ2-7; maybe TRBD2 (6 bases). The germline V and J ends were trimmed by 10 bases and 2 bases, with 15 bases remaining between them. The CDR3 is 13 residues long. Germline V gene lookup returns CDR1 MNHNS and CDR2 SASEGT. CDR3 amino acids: CATGRGGAYEQYF. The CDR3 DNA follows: TGTGCCACCGGACGGGGAGGAGCCTACGAGCAGTACTTC.

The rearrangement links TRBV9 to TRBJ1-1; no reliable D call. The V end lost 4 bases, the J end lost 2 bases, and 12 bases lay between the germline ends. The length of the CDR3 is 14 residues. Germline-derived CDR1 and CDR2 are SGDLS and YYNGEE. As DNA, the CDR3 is TGTGCCAGCAGCCCTTTTTTTGGAAACACTGAAGCTTTCTTT. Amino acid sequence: CASSPFFGNTEAFF. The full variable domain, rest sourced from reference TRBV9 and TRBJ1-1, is DSGVTQTPKHLITATGQRVTLRCSPRSGDLSVYWYQQSLDQGLQFLIQYYNGEERAKGNILERFSAQQFPDLHSELNLSSLELGDSALYFCASSPFFGNTEAFFGQGTRLTVV.

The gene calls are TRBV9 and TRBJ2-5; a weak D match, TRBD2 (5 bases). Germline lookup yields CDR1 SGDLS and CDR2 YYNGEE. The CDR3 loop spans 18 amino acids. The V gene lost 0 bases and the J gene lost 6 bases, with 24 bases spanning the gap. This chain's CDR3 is CASSVGRAPGVHAKTQYF. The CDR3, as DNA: TGTGCCAGCAGCGTAGGTCGGGCCCCCGGGGTCCATGCGAAGACCCAGTACTTC.

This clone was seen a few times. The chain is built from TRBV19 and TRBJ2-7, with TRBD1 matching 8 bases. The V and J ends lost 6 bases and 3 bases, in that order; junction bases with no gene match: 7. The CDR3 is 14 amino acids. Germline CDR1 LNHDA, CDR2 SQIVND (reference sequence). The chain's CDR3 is CASRATGVDYEQYF. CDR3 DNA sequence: TGTGCCAGTAGAGCGACAGGGGTGGACTACGAGCAGTACTTC.

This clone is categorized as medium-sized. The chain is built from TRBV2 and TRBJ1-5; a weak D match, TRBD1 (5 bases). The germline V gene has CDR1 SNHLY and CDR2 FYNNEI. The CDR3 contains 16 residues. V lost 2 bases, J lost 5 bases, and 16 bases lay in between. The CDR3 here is CASSEWGTEPDQPQHF. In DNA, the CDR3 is TGTGCCAGCAGTGAATGGGGGACCGAACCAGATCAGCCCCAGCATTTT. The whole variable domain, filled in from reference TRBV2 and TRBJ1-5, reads EPEVTQTPSHQVTQMGQEVILRCVPISNHLYFYWYRQILGQKVEFLVSFYNNEISEKSEIFDDQFSVERPDGSNFTLKIRSTKLEDSAMYFCASSEWGTEPDQPQHFGDGTRLSIL.

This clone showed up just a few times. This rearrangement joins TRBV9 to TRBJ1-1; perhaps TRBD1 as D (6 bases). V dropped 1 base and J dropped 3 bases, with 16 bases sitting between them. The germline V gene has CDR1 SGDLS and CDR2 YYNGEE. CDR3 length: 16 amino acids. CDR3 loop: CASSVSPSGAYTEAFF. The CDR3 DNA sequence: TGTGCCAGCAGCGTAAGCCCCTCGGGGGCTTACACTGAAGCTTTCTTT.

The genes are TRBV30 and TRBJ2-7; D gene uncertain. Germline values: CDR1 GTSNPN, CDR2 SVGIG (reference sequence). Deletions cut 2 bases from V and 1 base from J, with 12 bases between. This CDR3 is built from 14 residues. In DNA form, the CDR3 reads TGTGCCTGGAGTCGTCGAGTAACTTCCTACGAGCAGTACTTC. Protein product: CAWSRRVTSYEQYF. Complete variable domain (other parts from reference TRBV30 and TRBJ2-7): SQTIHQWPATLVQPVGSPLSLECTVEGTSNPNLYWYRQAAGRGLQLLFYSVGIGQISSEVPQNLSASRPQDRQFILSSKKLLLSDSGFYLCAWSRRVTSYEQYFGPGTRLTVT.

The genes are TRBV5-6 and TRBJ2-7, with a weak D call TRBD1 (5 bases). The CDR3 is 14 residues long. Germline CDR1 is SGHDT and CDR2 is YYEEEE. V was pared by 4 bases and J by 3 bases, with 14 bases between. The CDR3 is CASSPRPGHYEQYF. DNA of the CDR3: TGTGCCAGCAGCCCTCGGCCCGGACACTACGAGCAGTACTTC.

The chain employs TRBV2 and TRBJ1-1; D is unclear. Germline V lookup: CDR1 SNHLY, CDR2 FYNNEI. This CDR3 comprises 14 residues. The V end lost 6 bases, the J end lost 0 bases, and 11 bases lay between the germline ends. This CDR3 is CASRLRVVNTEAFF. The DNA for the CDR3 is TGTGCCAGCAGACTCCGGGTCGTGAACACTGAAGCTTTCTTT.

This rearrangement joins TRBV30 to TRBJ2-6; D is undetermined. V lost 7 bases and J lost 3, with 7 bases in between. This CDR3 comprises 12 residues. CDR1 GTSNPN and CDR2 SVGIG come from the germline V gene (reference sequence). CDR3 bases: TGTGCCTCACCGGGTGGGGCCAACGTCCTGACTTTC. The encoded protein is CASPGGANVLTF.

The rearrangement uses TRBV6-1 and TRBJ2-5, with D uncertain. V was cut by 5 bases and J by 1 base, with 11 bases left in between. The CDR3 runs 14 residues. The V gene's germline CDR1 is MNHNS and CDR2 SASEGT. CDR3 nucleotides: TGTGCCAGCAGTCCACACTTGGCCCAAGAGACCCAGTACTTC. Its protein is CASSPHLAQETQYF.

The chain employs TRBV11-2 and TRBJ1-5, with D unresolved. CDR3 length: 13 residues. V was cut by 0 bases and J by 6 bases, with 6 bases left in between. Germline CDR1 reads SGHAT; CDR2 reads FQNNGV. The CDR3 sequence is CASSLDVRQPQHF. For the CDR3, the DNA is TGTGCCAGCAGCTTAGACGTGCGTCAGCCCCAGCATTTT.

CDR3 bases: TGTGCTAGTGCCCTGGGACTAGCGGGGGGGACAGATACGCAGTATTTT. Its protein is CASALGLAGGTDTQYF. V is TRBV12-5 and J is TRBJ2-3; 16 positions agree with TRBD2. Per germline, CDR1 LGHNT and CDR2 FRNRAP. Germline trimming cut 7 bases from V and 3 bases from J; bases unmatched to any gene: 4. This CDR3 has 16 residues.

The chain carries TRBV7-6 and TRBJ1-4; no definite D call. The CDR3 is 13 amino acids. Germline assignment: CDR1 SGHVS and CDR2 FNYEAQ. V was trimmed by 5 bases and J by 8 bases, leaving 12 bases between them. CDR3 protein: CASSIQMGEKLFF. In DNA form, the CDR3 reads TGTGCCAGCAGCATACAAATGGGGGAAAAACTGTTTTTT.

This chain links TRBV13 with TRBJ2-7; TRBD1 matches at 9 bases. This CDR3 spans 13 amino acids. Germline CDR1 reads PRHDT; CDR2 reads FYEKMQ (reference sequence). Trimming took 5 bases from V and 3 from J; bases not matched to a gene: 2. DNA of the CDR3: TGTGCCAGCAGCCCGGGACAGGGCTACGAGCAGTACTTC. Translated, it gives CASSPGQGYEQYF.

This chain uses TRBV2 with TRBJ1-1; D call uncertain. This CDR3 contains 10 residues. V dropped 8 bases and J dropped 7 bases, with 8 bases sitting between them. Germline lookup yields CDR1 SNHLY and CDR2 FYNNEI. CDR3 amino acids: CASGRGEAFF. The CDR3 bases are TGTGCCAGCGGTCGGGGTGAAGCTTTCTTT.

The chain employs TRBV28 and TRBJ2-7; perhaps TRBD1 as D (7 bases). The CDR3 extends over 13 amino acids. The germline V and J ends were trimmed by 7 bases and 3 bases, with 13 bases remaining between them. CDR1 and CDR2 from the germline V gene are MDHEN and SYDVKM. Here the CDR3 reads CASNRQGLYEQYF. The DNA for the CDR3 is TGTGCCAGCAACCGACAGGGACTCTACGAGCAGTACTTC. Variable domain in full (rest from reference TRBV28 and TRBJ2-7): DVKVTQSSRYLVKRTGEKVFLECVQDMDHENMFWYRQDPGLGLRLIYFSYDVKMKEKGDIPEGYSVSREKKERFSLILESASTNQTSMYLCASNRQGLYEQYFGPGTRLTVT.

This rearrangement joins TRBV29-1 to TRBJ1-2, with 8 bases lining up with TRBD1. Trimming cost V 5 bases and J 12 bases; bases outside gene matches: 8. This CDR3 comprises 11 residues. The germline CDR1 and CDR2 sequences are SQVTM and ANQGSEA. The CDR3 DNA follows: TGCAGCGTTCGTGGACAGGGAAGCGACACCTTC. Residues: CSVRGQGSDTF.